These 15 T cell receptor beta chains were sequenced from one sample in a study of T cells in Graves' hyperthyroidism and ophthalmopathy. What was amplified from RNA transcripts were TCR beta CDR3 regions. Researchers ran a first-round RT-PCR on the TCR CDR3 using the HTBI primer set. TCRdb independently ran MiXCR on the multiplex PCR reads; one entry per CDR3 protein. The sample consists of under 250,000 distinct CDR3 sequences, less than 20% of them appearing once. The source material was blood. Receptors were obtained from a woman aged 45 to 65 with Graves' hyperthyroidism.

This clonotype occurred many times. V and J are TRBV5-1 and TRBJ1-1; 9 bases match TRBD1. The CDR3 extends over 15 amino acids. J gave up 1 base and V 4 bases, and 5 bases lay outside the gene matches. CDR1 SGHRS and CDR2 YFSETQ come from the germline V gene. The CDR3 spells CASSPGDRENTEAFF. In DNA form, the CDR3 reads TGCGCCAGCAGCCCAGGGGACAGGGAGAACACTGAAGCTTTCTTT.

The V call is TRBV6-6, the J call TRBJ1-2; D not certain. This CDR3 spans 13 amino acids. Trimming stripped 2 bases from V and 7 bases from J, with 11 bases between. Germline loops: CDR1 MNHNY, CDR2 SVGAGI (reference sequence). The CDR3 DNA follows: TGTGCCAGCAGTTACGTGGCCGGGCGTGGCTACACCTTC. Translation gives CASSYVAGRGYTF.

V is TRBV7-9 and J is TRBJ1-5, with TRBD1 identical over 10 bases. V shed 1 base, J shed 3 bases, and the junction held 3 bases outside the gene matches. Germline loops: CDR1 SEHNR, CDR2 FQNEAQ (reference sequence). The CDR3 runs to 16 residues. DNA for the CDR3: TGTGCCAGCAGCTTAGGGGACAGGGGTTACAATCAGCCCCAGCATTTT. Translation: CASSLGDRGYNQPQHF.

This clonotype occurred many times. The chain is built from TRBV6-5 and TRBJ2-7; perhaps D is TRBD1 or TRBD2 (5 bases each). The CDR3 loop spans 15 amino acids. Germline V gives CDR1 MNHEY, CDR2 SVGAGI. Trimming took off 3 bases at V and 4 bases at J, with 16 bases between the two ends. The CDR3 region is CASSYSGTIPYEQYF. Here the CDR3 DNA reads TGTGCCAGCAGTTATTCCGGGACGATACCTTACGAGCAGTACTTC.

This clonotype was seen many times. The chain employs TRBV11-3 and TRBJ2-1; the D is unclear. The germline gives CDR1 SGHNT, CDR2 YENEEA. Trimming removed 11 bases at V and 0 bases at J, with 11 bases between. CDR3 length: 13 amino acids. As DNA, the CDR3 is TGTGCCTCCAAGCCTAGCTCCTACAATGAGCAGTTCTTC. Translation gives CASKPSSYNEQFF.

The gene calls are TRBV12-3 or TRBV12-4 and TRBJ2-7; 8 bases line up with TRBD1. The CDR3 sequence is 15 residues long. V dropped 4 bases and J dropped 4; count of bases not matched to a gene: 9. The CDR3 sequence is CASSSPRTGKYEQYF. CDR3 nucleotide sequence: TGTGCCAGCAGTTCCCCAAGGACAGGGAAATACGAGCAGTACTTC.

This clonotype was picked up many times. The chain employs TRBV11-2 and TRBJ1-5; a possible D gene is TRBD1 (6 bases). This CDR3 has 13 residues. From germline, CDR1 is SGHAT and CDR2 FQNNGV. The ends were cut back, 4 bases at V and 10 bases at J, with 14 bases in the middle. The CDR3 DNA reads TGTGCCAGCAGCTCACAACTGGGACAACCCCAGCATTTT. Protein product: CASSSQLGQPQHF.

The rearrangement links TRBV5-1 to TRBJ2-7; 10 bases match TRBD1. V lost 0 bases and J lost 7; bases outside the gene matches: 7. Germline V lookup: CDR1 SGHRS, CDR2 YFSETQ. This CDR3 comprises 15 residues. The CDR3 sequence is CASSLVGQGSEEQYF. The CDR3 coding sequence is TGCGCCAGCAGCTTGGTGGGACAGGGGTCAGAGGAGCAGTACTTC. Full variable domain (rest looked up from reference TRBV5-1 and TRBJ2-7): KAGVTQTPRYLIKTRGQQVTLSCSPISGHRSVSWYQQTPGQGLQFLFEYFSETQRNKGNFPGRFSGRQFSNSRSEMNVSTLELGDSALYLCASSLVGQGSEEQYFGPGTRLTVT.

The chain links TRBV28 to TRBJ2-7; 9 nucleotides match TRBD2. CDR3 size: 15 residues. Germline values: CDR1 MDHEN, CDR2 SYDVKM. J was trimmed by 3 bases and V by 2 bases; bases with no gene match: 5. For the CDR3, the DNA is TGTGCCAGCAGTTTACCGTCTAGCGGGGACTACGAGCAGTACTTC. Translating gives CASSLPSSGDYEQYF.

This clonotype was detected many times. The chain carries TRBV5-1 and TRBJ2-5; 7 nucleotides line up with TRBD1. The germline V gene has CDR1 SGHRS and CDR2 YFSETQ. The CDR3 totals 15 residues. Trimming removed 2 bases from V and 2 bases from J; junction bases left unmatched: 6. The CDR3 coding sequence is TGCGCCAGCAGCTTCGACAGGGTGGGTCAAGAGACCCAGTACTTC. As protein: CASSFDRVGQETQYF.

This clonotype showed up many times. This rearrangement joins TRBV12-3 or TRBV12-4 to TRBJ2-1, with 11 bases lining up with TRBD1. The CDR3 covers 17 residues. The J segment lost 2 bases and the V segment lost 0 bases, leaving 3 bases of the junction unmatched. The CDR3 spells CASSLARTGGTYNEQFF. CDR3 DNA sequence: TGTGCCAGCAGTTTAGCTCGGACAGGGGGCACCTACAATGAGCAGTTCTTC.

A few counts support this clonotype. The V gene is TRBV6-1, the J gene TRBJ1-6, with unresolved D. Trimming cost V 5 bases and J 9 bases, with 11 bases left between them. The CDR3 spans 13 residues. Germline V gene sequence: CDR1 MNHNS, CDR2 SASEGT. This chain's CDR3 is CASSKLKVSPLHF. Here the CDR3 DNA reads TGTGCCAGCAGTAAATTGAAGGTTTCACCCCTCCACTTT.

The gene calls are TRBV19 and TRBJ2-7; 7 positions match TRBD1. V lost 5 bases and J lost 2; bases outside the gene matches: 6. Germline values: CDR1 LNHDA, CDR2 SQIVND (reference sequence). The CDR3 runs 14 residues. As DNA, the CDR3 is TGTGCCAGTAGTTCTTCGACAGGGACCTACGAGCAGTACTTC. Its translation is CASSSSTGTYEQYF.

Remarks on this clonotype: A much larger clone is a single base away; this may be a read error. The chain employs TRBV7-7 and TRBJ2-1, with 9 bases identical to TRBD1. CDR1 and CDR2 (germline): SSHAT, FNYEAQ (reference sequence). The CDR3 is 15 residues long. The CDR3 DNA reads TGTGCTTGCAGCTTAGCTCGGACAGGGGCAAATGAGCAGTTCTTC. It translates to CACSLARTGANEQFF.

The CDR3 bases are TGTGCCAGCAGTTCCCAGGGCAGGGCCACCGGGGAGCTGTTTTTT. This sequence encodes CASSSQGRATGELFF. The chain joins TRBV27 to TRBJ2-2; a weak D match, TRBD1 (5 bases). The germline V and J ends were trimmed by 4 bases and 4 bases, with 13 bases remaining between them. CDR1 and CDR2 from the germline V gene are MNHEY and SMNVEV (reference sequence). The CDR3 contains 15 residues.